A single sample is the source of the 32 T cell receptor beta chains below, sequenced in a study of cytotoxic CD8 clonotypes in ibrutinib-treated CLL. Assay: immunoSEQ multiplex PCR; the TCRdb copy retains only in-frame clones and omits some. The sample contains roughly 200,000 clones, roughly three quarters of which appear only once. The sample in question was PBMCs, obtained after 12 months of ibrutinib treatment. Source of these receptors: a human donor with chronic lymphocytic leukemia.

This chain joins TRBV10-2 and TRBJ2-1, with 8 bases lining up with TRBD2. This CDR3 has 14 amino acids. CDR1 WSHSY and CDR2 SAAADI come from the germline V gene. Unmatched junction bases numbered 4, after V lost 5 bases and J lost 4 bases. CDR3 nucleotides: TGCGCCAGCAGTACCAGCGGGGGTTACAATGAGCAGTTCTTC. Protein product: CASSTSGGYNEQFF.

This chain joins TRBV5-1 and TRBJ2-2; D might be TRBD2 (6 bases). V lost 4 bases, J lost 3 bases, and 7 bases lay in between. CDR3 length: 13 amino acids. Germline V gene sequence: CDR1 SGHRS, CDR2 YFSETQ. CDR3 DNA sequence: TGCGCCAGCAGCGGGGGGTACACCGGGGAGCTGTTTTTT. The encoded protein is CASSGGYTGELFF.

This sequence joins TRBV4-1 and TRBJ2-1, with 7 bases matching TRBD2. The trim removed 0 bases at V and 7 bases at J, leaving 18 bases unmatched. The CDR3 has 19 residues. Germline assignment: CDR1 MGHRA and CDR2 YSYEKL. The CDR3 loop is CASSQDLWAAGLRDNEQFF. The DNA for the CDR3 is TGCGCCAGCAGCCAAGATTTATGGGCAGCGGGACTTAGGGATAATGAGCAGTTCTTC.

This clone was seen only a few times. One end of the junction varies from germline; a read error may be responsible. The chain combines TRBV7-7 with TRBJ2-2, with D unresolved. This CDR3 contains 15 residues. From germline, CDR1 is SSHAT and CDR2 FNYEAQ (reference sequence). CDR3 bases: TGTGCTAGCAGCTTAGAAGTAGGGCTCACCGGGGAGCTGTTTTTT. This sequence encodes CASSLEVGLTGELFF.

This rearrangement joins TRBV5-4 to TRBJ1-1, with D unresolved. The CDR3 covers 16 residues. Germline CDR1 is SGHNT and CDR2 is YYREEE (reference sequence). V lost 5 bases, J lost 7 bases, and 24 bases lay in between. The CDR3 DNA reads TGTGCCAGCAGGTCCCGCAGGTGGGGAGGAAGCGGTGAAGCTTTCTTT. Its protein is CASRSRRWGGSGEAFF. The whole variable domain, filled in from reference TRBV5-4 and TRBJ1-1, reads ETGVTQSPTHLIKTRGQQVTLRCSSQSGHNTVSWYQQALGQGPQFIFQYYREEENGRGNFPPRFSGLQFPNYSSELNVNALELDDSALYLCASRSRRWGGSGEAFFGQGTRLTVV.

This rearrangement joins TRBV7-9 to TRBJ2-3; D could derive from TRBD1 or TRBD2 (6 bases each). The V and J ends lost 5 bases and 0 bases respectively, with 15 bases between them. The CDR3 sequence is 16 residues long. Germline V gene sequence: CDR1 SEHNR, CDR2 FQNEAQ (reference sequence). The CDR3 here is CASSENLGGSTDTQYF. The DNA for the CDR3 is TGTGCCAGCAGCGAGAATTTAGGGGGGAGCACAGATACGCAGTATTTT.

The sample holds many counts of this clone. This chain links TRBV2 with TRBJ2-7; D may be TRBD2 (5 bases). The CDR3 is made up of 14 amino acids. Germline V lookup: CDR1 SNHLY, CDR2 FYNNEI. V was shortened by 6 bases and J by 0 bases, with 12 bases between the two germline ends. The CDR3 here is CASRDSEGSYEQYF. The CDR3, as DNA: TGTGCCAGCAGGGACTCCGAGGGCTCCTACGAGCAGTACTTC.

The chain couples TRBV7-6 to TRBJ2-7; 9 bases match TRBD2. J lost 3 bases, V lost 1 base, and 4 bases had no gene match. Germline V gene data show CDR1 as SGHVS and CDR2 as FNYEAQ. The CDR3 has 15 residues. The CDR3 sequence is CASSLELAGLYEQYF. The CDR3 nucleotides are TGTGCCAGCAGCTTAGAGCTAGCGGGACTCTACGAGCAGTACTTC.

The chain employs TRBV7-9 and TRBJ1-1; no reliable D call. This CDR3 spans 16 amino acids. CDR1 and CDR2 (germline): SEHNR, FQNEAQ (reference sequence). Between the trimmed V and J ends, which lost 1 base and 0 bases, there was a span of 12 bases. The CDR3 loop is CASSLEEGSMNTEAFF. For the CDR3, the DNA is TGTGCCAGCAGCTTAGAAGAGGGCAGCATGAACACTGAAGCTTTCTTT. Using reference TRBV7-9 and TRBJ1-1 for the parts outside the CDR3, the full variable domain is DTGVSQNPRHKITKRGQNVTFRCDPISEHNRLYWYRQTLGQGPEFLTYFQNEAQLEKSRLLSDRFSAERPKGSFSTLEIQRTEQGDSAMYLCASSLEEGSMNTEAFFGQGTRLTVV.

This chain links TRBV27 with TRBJ2-1, with 8 nucleotides matching TRBD2. This CDR3 is 17 amino acids long. The trim removed 1 base at V and 0 bases at J, leaving 5 bases unmatched. Germline V gives CDR1 MNHEY, CDR2 SMNVEV (reference sequence). CDR3 nucleotides: TGTGCCAGCAGTTTATTGCTAGCGGGTAACTCCTACAATGAGCAGTTCTTC. Translated, it gives CASSLLLAGNSYNEQFF.

This clone has more than one count but fewer than ten. This chain connects TRBV5-1 to TRBJ2-5; D tentatively reads TRBD1 or TRBD2 (5 bases each). Trimming removed 0 bases from V and 5 bases from J, with 11 bases in between. Germline CDR1 is SGHRS and CDR2 is YFSETQ. The CDR3 contains 14 residues. The CDR3 here is CASSLGRGGETQYF. The CDR3 bases are TGCGCCAGCAGCTTGGGCCGGGGCGGGGAGACCCAGTACTTC.

The chain recombines TRBV5-1 with TRBJ2-1; D not certain. CDR1 is SGHRS and CDR2 is YFSETQ in the germline V gene. The CDR3 consists of 13 residues. Trimming took off 0 bases at V and 6 bases at J, with 7 bases between the two ends. The CDR3 loop is CASSLGRSNEQFF. CDR3 bases: TGCGCCAGCAGCTTGGGAAGATCCAATGAGCAGTTCTTC.

This clone was found a few times. V usage is TRBV7-2 and J usage is TRBJ2-5; 9 bases are a match to TRBD2. The CDR3 runs 12 residues. In germline, CDR1 is SGHTA, CDR2 FQGNSA. V trimming: 10 bases; J trimming: 3 bases; junction bases outside the gene matches: 3. The CDR3 sequence: CATRTSEETQYF. For the CDR3, the DNA is TGTGCCACCCGGACTAGCGAAGAGACCCAGTACTTC.

This clone was detected only a few times. The rearrangement uses TRBV5-4 and TRBJ2-7, with TRBD1 matching 8 bases. The V gene's germline CDR1 is SGHNT and CDR2 YYREEE (reference sequence). The trim removed 4 bases at V and 3 bases at J, leaving 9 bases unmatched. This CDR3 spans 15 amino acids. The CDR3 is CASSAGTGLNYEQYF. CDR3 DNA: TGTGCCAGCAGCGCCGGGACAGGCCTAAACTACGAGCAGTACTTC.

J is TRBJ2-5 and V is TRBV4-1, with 7 positions matching TRBD1. CDR3 length equals 15 residues. Germline-derived CDR1 and CDR2 are MGHRA and YSYEKL. J lost 0 bases, V lost 4 bases, and 5 bases had no gene match. The CDR3 loop is CASSRQGRYQETQYF. DNA for the CDR3: TGCGCCAGCAGCCGACAGGGCCGCTACCAAGAGACCCAGTACTTC.

The chain joins TRBV2 to TRBJ2-3; D gene ambiguous. Trimming shortened V by 1 base and J by 9 bases, and 8 bases separated the two germline ends. The CDR3 is made up of 12 amino acids. The germline V gene has CDR1 SNHLY and CDR2 FYNNEI. The CDR3 DNA reads as TGTGCCAGCAGTGAAGTGGGCGGAACGCAGTATTTT. Encoded protein: CASSEVGGTQYF.

The V and J genes are TRBV5-4 and TRBJ1-5; no definite D call. V was pared by 4 bases and J by 3 bases, with 5 bases between. The CDR3 extends over 12 amino acids. In germline, CDR1 is SGHNT, CDR2 YYREEE (reference sequence). In DNA form, the CDR3 reads TGTGCCAGCAGCGCCTACAATCAGCCCCAGCATTTT. Translation: CASSAYNQPQHF.

This chain joins TRBV19 and TRBJ1-6; 8 bases map to TRBD1. Germline-derived CDR1 and CDR2 are LNHDA and SQIVND (reference sequence). CDR3 length equals 17 residues. Losses at the gene ends were 3 bases for V and 1 base for J; bases not matched to a gene: 5. The CDR3 is CASSISRQGSYNSPLHF. CDR3 nucleotides: TGTGCCAGTAGTATTTCCCGACAGGGGTCCTATAATTCACCCCTCCACTTT.

The rearrangement links TRBV11-2 to TRBJ2-2; D may correspond to TRBD1 or TRBD2 (6 bases each). The germline V gene has CDR1 SGHAT and CDR2 FQNNGV. This CDR3 has 16 residues. With 2 bases removed from V and 6 bases from J, the gap between germline ends came to 16 bases. The CDR3 DNA reads as TGTGCCAGCAGCTTACTTAGCGGCCGGACAGCCGGGGAGCTGTTTTTT. As protein: CASSLLSGRTAGELFF.

The rearrangement uses TRBV7-6 and TRBJ1-6; D not resolved. The length of the CDR3 is 17 residues. Looked up from germline, CDR1 is SGHVS and CDR2 is FNYEAQ. The ends were cut back, 5 bases at V and 5 bases at J, with 19 bases in the middle. The CDR3 reads CASSPRVASGDNSPLHF. The CDR3 nucleotides read TGTGCCAGCAGCCCCCGGGTAGCTTCGGGAGATAATTCACCCCTCCACTTT.

This chain links TRBV27 with TRBJ2-1; TRBD2 matches 7 bases. The CDR3 totals 15 residues. Germline V CDR1 and CDR2: MNHEY, SMNVEV (reference sequence). With V trimmed by 5 bases and J by 7 bases, 11 bases remained unmatched. CDR3 amino acids: CASSVLGGASNEQFF. The CDR3 coding sequence is TGTGCCAGCAGTGTTTTGGGAGGGGCAAGTAATGAGCAGTTCTTC.

The chain combines TRBV19 with TRBJ1-2; D unclear. The CDR3 contains 14 residues. Germline lookup yields CDR1 LNHDA and CDR2 SQIVND (reference sequence). The germline V and J ends were trimmed by 7 bases and 0 bases, with 12 bases remaining between them. For the CDR3, the DNA is TGTGCCAGTACCCCCGGGAGGACTAACTATGGCTACACCTTC. As protein: CASTPGRTNYGYTF. The whole variable domain, remainder taken from reference TRBV19 and TRBJ1-2, is DGGITQSPKYLFRKEGQNVTLSCEQNLNHDAMYWYRQDPGQGLRLIYYSQIVNDFQKGDIAEGYSVSREKKESFPLTVTSAQKNPTAFYLCASTPGRTNYGYTFGSGTRLTVV.

The count of this clone is one. The chain joins TRBV11-2 to TRBJ2-7; maybe TRBD2 (5 bases). In germline, CDR1 is SGHAT, CDR2 FQNNGV. The CDR3 contains 15 residues. V was trimmed by 7 bases and J by 1 base, leaving 17 bases between them. The CDR3 DNA is TGTGCCAGCACCTACCCTCACTCGGGATCCTACGAGCAGTACTTC. It specifies CASTYPHSGSYEQYF.

The genes are TRBV5-1 and TRBJ2-2; TRBD1 matches at 8 bases. The germline gives CDR1 SGHRS, CDR2 YFSETQ. V trimming: 4 bases; J trimming: 4 bases; junction bases outside the gene matches: 9. The CDR3 runs to 16 residues. The CDR3 here is CASSPTGVHATGELFF. The DNA for the CDR3 is TGCGCCAGCAGCCCGACAGGGGTTCATGCCACCGGGGAGCTGTTTTTT.

The chain links TRBV28 to TRBJ2-7, with D unclear. The V end was cut by 4 bases, the J end by 0 bases, with 10 bases between. Germline values: CDR1 MDHEN, CDR2 SYDVKM. This CDR3 spans 14 amino acids. DNA for the CDR3: TGTGCCAGCAGTTCAGGCCAGAGCTCCTACGAGCAGTACTTC. Protein sequence: CASSSGQSSYEQYF.

This clone was seen only a few times. V gene TRBV2 combines with J gene TRBJ1-2; no definite D call. Trimming removed 9 bases at V and 1 base at J, with 15 bases between. From germline, CDR1 is SNHLY and CDR2 FYNNEI. CDR3 length equals 14 residues. The CDR3 sequence is CASAKDGYNYGYTF. The CDR3 DNA is TGTGCCAGTGCTAAGGACGGGTATAACTATGGCTACACCTTC. Together with reference TRBV2 and TRBJ1-2, the CDR3 gives the full variable domain: EPEVTQTPSHQVTQMGQEVILRCVPISNHLYFYWYRQILGQKVEFLVSFYNNEISEKSEIFDDQFSVERPDGSNFTLKIRSTKLEDSAMYFCASAKDGYNYGYTFGSGTRLTVV.

This chain joins TRBV4-2 and TRBJ2-2, with TRBD2 matching over 7 bases. Germline loops: CDR1 LGHNA, CDR2 YNFKEQ. This CDR3 is 15 amino acids long. The ends lost 1 base at V and 1 base at J; junction bases unmatched: 0. The CDR3 DNA follows: TGTGCCAGCAGCCAAGCGGGAGGGAACACCGGGGAGCTGTTTTTT. Amino acid sequence: CASSQAGGNTGELFF.

This clone was found a few times. The V and J genes are TRBV9 and TRBJ2-2; weak D call: TRBD2 (6 bases). The CDR3 consists of 16 residues. In germline, CDR1 is SGDLS, CDR2 YYNGEE. Trimming cost V 4 bases and J 4 bases, with 17 bases left between them. CDR3 sequence reads: CASSFGTAPITGELFF. The CDR3, as DNA: TGTGCCAGCAGCTTCGGGACTGCCCCAATCACCGGGGAGCTGTTTTTT.

This clone was found a few times. The V gene is TRBV6-1, the J gene TRBJ1-5; D may be TRBD1 (5 bases). Looked up from germline, CDR1 is MNHNS and CDR2 is SASEGT. The CDR3 has 15 amino acids. V shed 3 bases and J shed 6 bases, with 15 bases lying between them. This CDR3 is CASSDPTGLGQPQHF. CDR3 DNA sequence: TGTGCCAGCAGTGATCCCACAGGACTTGGTCAGCCCCAGCATTTT.

This clone was seen just once. The chain joins TRBV2 to TRBJ2-7; the match to TRBD2 covers 15 bases. The CDR3 runs 19 residues. The V segment lost 6 bases and the J segment 4 bases; nucleotides outside the gene matches: 16. Germline CDR1 SNHLY, CDR2 FYNNEI. This chain's CDR3 is CASSFFPGLAGGPIYEQYF. Here the CDR3 DNA reads TGTGCCAGCAGCTTTTTCCCGGGACTAGCGGGGGGACCAATTTACGAGCAGTACTTC. Filled out from reference TRBV2 and TRBJ2-7, the complete variable domain reads EPEVTQTPSHQVTQMGQEVILRCVPISNHLYFYWYRQILGQKVEFLVSFYNNEISEKSEIFDDQFSVERPDGSNFTLKIRSTKLEDSAMYFCASSFFPGLAGGPIYEQYFGPGTRLTVT.

The genes are TRBV19 and TRBJ2-3, with 7 nucleotides matching TRBD1. CDR1 is LNHDA, CDR2 SQIVND, per germline (reference sequence). The CDR3 runs to 13 residues. Trimming took 3 bases from V and 4 from J; bases not matched to a gene: 1. The CDR3 DNA follows: TGTGCCAGTAGTATGACAGGGCCAGATACGCAGTATTTT. This translates into CASSMTGPDTQYF.

The J gene is TRBJ1-5, the V gene TRBV7-8; D remains unclear. The CDR3 runs 14 residues. V lost 1 base, J lost 5 bases, and 9 bases lay in between. The V gene's germline CDR1 is SGHVS and CDR2 FQNEAQ. Written as DNA, the CDR3 is TGTGCCAGCAGCTTAGAAAGGCCCCATCAGCCCCAGCATTTT. This translates into CASSLERPHQPQHF.